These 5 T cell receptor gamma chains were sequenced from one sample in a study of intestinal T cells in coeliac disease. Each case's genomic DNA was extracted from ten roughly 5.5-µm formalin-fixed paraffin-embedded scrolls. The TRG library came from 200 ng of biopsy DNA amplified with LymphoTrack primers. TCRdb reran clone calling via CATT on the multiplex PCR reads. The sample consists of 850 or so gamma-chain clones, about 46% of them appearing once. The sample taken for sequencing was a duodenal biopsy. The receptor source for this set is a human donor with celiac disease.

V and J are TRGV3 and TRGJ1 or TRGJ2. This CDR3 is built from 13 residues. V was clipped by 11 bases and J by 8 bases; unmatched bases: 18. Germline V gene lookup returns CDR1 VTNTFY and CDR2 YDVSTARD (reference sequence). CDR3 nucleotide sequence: TGTGCCAACCTGGGACAGGCGGCTCATAAGAAACTCTTT. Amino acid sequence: CANLGQAAHKKLF.

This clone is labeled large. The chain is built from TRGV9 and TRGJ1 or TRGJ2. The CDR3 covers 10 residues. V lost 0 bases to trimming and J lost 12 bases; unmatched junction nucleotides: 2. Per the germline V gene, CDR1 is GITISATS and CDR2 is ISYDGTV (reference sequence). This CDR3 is CALWEVRKLF. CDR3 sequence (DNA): TGTGCCTTGTGGGAGGTGCGGAAACTCTTT.

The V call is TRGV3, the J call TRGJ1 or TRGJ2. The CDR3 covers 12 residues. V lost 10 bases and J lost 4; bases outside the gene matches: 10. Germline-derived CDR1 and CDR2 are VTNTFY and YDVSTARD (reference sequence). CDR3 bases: TGTGCCACTGGAATACTCTATTATAAGAAACTCTTT. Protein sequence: CATGILYYKKLF.

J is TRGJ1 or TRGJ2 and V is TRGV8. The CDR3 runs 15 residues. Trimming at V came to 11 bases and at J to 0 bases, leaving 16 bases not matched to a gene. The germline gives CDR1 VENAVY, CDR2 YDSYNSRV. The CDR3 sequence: CAILGYPPNYYKKLF. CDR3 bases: TGTGCCATCCTGGGATATCCTCCGAATTATTATAAGAAACTCTTT.

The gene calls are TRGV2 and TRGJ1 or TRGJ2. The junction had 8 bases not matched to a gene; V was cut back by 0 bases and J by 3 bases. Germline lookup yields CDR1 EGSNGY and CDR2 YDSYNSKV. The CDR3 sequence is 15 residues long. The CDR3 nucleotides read TGTGCCACCTGGGACGGGCGGGTTGTTTATTATAAGAAACTCTTT. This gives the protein CATWDGRVVYYKKLF.